One sample yielded the 16 T cell receptor beta chains listed below, sequenced in a study of blood T cell repertoires in COVID-19. Assay: immunoSEQ multiplex PCR; the TCRdb copy retains only in-frame clones and omits some. The table includes 70,000 or so clones, roughly 79% detected once. Sequenced material: peripheral blood. Receptors originate from a man aged 55 to 70 with acute or convalescent COVID-19.

The table lists this clone with a count of one. This chain connects TRBV6-2 or TRBV6-3 to TRBJ1-5, with D possibly matching TRBD1 (5 bases). The CDR3 contains 14 residues. Trimming shortened V by 7 bases and J by 6 bases, and 16 bases separated the two germline ends. The germline CDR1 and CDR2 sequences are MNHEY and SVGEGT. The CDR3 DNA is TGTGCCAGCACCCCGGGGCAGCGAAGTCAGCCCCAGCATTTT. It encodes CASTPGQRSQPQHF.

This clone has only a few counts. The J gene is TRBJ1-5, the V gene TRBV15; TRBD1 might be the D (6 bases). Trimming took 5 bases from V and 6 from J, leaving 14 bases between them. Germline CDR1 reads LNHNV; CDR2 reads YYDKDF (reference sequence). This CDR3 contains 14 residues. The CDR3 loop reads CATSLRGGTQPQHF. The CDR3 nucleotides are TGTGCCACCAGCTTAAGGGGGGGTACTCAGCCCCAGCATTTT. Using reference TRBV15 and TRBJ1-5 for the parts outside the CDR3, the full variable domain is DAMVIQNPRYQVTQFGKPVTLSCSQTLNHNVMYWYQQKSSQAPKLLFHYYDKDFNNEADTPDNFQSRRPNTSFCFLDIRSPGLGDTAMYLCATSLRGGTQPQHFGDGTRLSIL.

The chain couples TRBV11-2 to TRBJ1-2; tentatively, D is TRBD1 (5 bases). Germline V gene lookup returns CDR1 SGHAT and CDR2 FQNNGV. The CDR3 loop spans 16 amino acids. Trimming removed 5 bases from V and 7 bases from J, with 23 bases in between. The DNA for the CDR3 is TGTGCCAGCAGCCGAGATCACGGGGGGAGGGTTGCTGGCTACACCTTC. Translated: CASSRDHGGRVAGYTF.

The chain combines TRBV28 with TRBJ2-2; 7 bases match TRBD1. The CDR3 is made up of 12 amino acids. V dropped 6 bases and J dropped 7; count of bases not matched to a gene: 2. Germline V gives CDR1 MDHEN, CDR2 SYDVKM. CDR3 protein: CASRGTVGELFF. In DNA, the CDR3 is TGTGCCAGCAGGGGGACAGTCGGGGAGCTGTTTTTT.

The chain is built from TRBV5-4 and TRBJ2-5, with 8 bases aligning to TRBD1. Germline lookup yields CDR1 SGHNT and CDR2 YYREEE (reference sequence). J lost 5 bases, V lost 4 bases, and 10 bases had no gene match. The CDR3 has 15 residues. CDR3 DNA sequence: TGTGCCAGCAGCCGAAGACAGGGGTTCGGCGAGACCCAGTACTTC. Residues: CASSRRQGFGETQYF. Based on the CDR3 plus reference TRBV5-4 and TRBJ2-5, the full variable domain is ETGVTQSPTHLIKTRGQQVTLRCSSQSGHNTVSWYQQALGQGPQFIFQYYREEENGRGNFPPRFSGLQFPNYSSELNVNALELDDSALYLCASSRRQGFGETQYFGPGTRLLVL.

The V call is TRBV29-1, the J call TRBJ1-1, with a possible D match to TRBD1 (6 bases). V was shortened by 6 bases and J by 1 base, with 12 bases between the two germline ends. Per the germline V gene, CDR1 is SQVTM and CDR2 is ANQGSEA. The CDR3 is 13 residues long. CDR3 in amino acids: CSVAGQQNTEAFF. Written as DNA, the CDR3 is TGCAGCGTCGCCGGACAGCAGAACACTGAAGCTTTCTTT.

This clone was counted between two and nine times. The V gene is TRBV6-5, the J gene TRBJ1-2, with 12 bases fitting TRBD1. Germline CDR1 reads MNHEY; CDR2 reads SVGAGI. V lost 6 bases to trimming and J lost 7 bases; unmatched junction nucleotides: 3. The CDR3 has 13 residues. CDR3 coding DNA: TGTGCCAGCAGCCGGGACAGGGGGCTTGGCTACACCTTC. Amino acid sequence: CASSRDRGLGYTF.

CDR3: CASYPGQGNSPLHF. Here the CDR3 DNA reads TGTGCCAGTTACCCGGGACAGGGAAATTCACCCCTCCACTTT. The chain combines TRBV19 with TRBJ1-6; 9 bases map to TRBD1. The CDR3 has 14 residues. After removal of 8 bases from V and 7 bases from J, the junction contained 6 bases not matched to a gene. Looked up from germline, CDR1 is LNHDA and CDR2 is SQIVND (reference sequence).

The CDR3 spells CSVRGTPNTEAFF. In DNA, the CDR3 is TGCAGCGTCCGGGGGACCCCGAACACTGAAGCTTTCTTT. The chain joins TRBV29-1 to TRBJ1-1, with D possibly TRBD1 on 5 matching bases. Germline CDR1 and CDR2: SQVTM and ANQGSEA. V was shortened by 6 bases and J by 1 base, with 12 bases between the two germline ends. The CDR3 extends over 13 amino acids.

This sequence joins TRBV5-4 and TRBJ2-7; TRBD1 agrees at 7 bases. Germline CDR1 is SGHNT and CDR2 is YYREEE (reference sequence). The J segment lost 3 bases and the V segment lost 0 bases, leaving 6 bases of the junction unmatched. This CDR3 contains 15 residues. Written as DNA, the CDR3 is TGTGCCAGCAGCTTGGCCCTCGGGACAGACTACGAGCAGTACTTC. Protein sequence: CASSLALGTDYEQYF.

The chain couples TRBV9 to TRBJ1-2; the D is unclear. There are 14 residues in the CDR3. CDR1 and CDR2 (germline): SGDLS, YYNGEE. V lost 0 bases, J lost 6 bases, and 12 bases lay in between. The CDR3 reads CASSVAVALDGYTF. The CDR3 DNA is TGTGCCAGCAGCGTAGCAGTGGCTCTGGATGGCTACACCTTC. Complete variable domain (other parts from reference TRBV9 and TRBJ1-2): DSGVTQTPKHLITATGQRVTLRCSPRSGDLSVYWYQQSLDQGLQFLIQYYNGEERAKGNILERFSAQQFPDLHSELNLSSLELGDSALYFCASSVAVALDGYTFGSGTRLTVV.

J is TRBJ2-7 and V is TRBV5-1, with TRBD1 identical over 10 bases. The CDR3 contains 13 residues. Germline CDR1 and CDR2: SGHRS and YFSETQ. The J segment lost 6 bases and the V segment lost 4 bases, leaving 4 bases of the junction unmatched. The DNA for the CDR3 is TGCGCCAGCAGCACCCGACAGGGGGCCGAGCAGTACTTC. Amino acids: CASSTRQGAEQYF.

This clone has just one count. The V call is TRBV18, the J call TRBJ1-4; 8 bases fit TRBD1. In germline, CDR1 is KGHSH, CDR2 LQKENI. The CDR3 totals 14 residues. Trimming removed 2 bases from V and 5 bases from J; junction bases left unmatched: 1. In nucleotides, the CDR3 is TGTGCCAGCTCACCAGACAGGGGAAATGAAAAACTGTTTTTT. This codes for CASSPDRGNEKLFF.

This chain links TRBV6-1 with TRBJ2-2; TRBD2 matches 12 bases. CDR3 length equals 16 residues. Germline values: CDR1 MNHNS, CDR2 SASEGT. Trimming at V came to 4 bases and at J to 3 bases, leaving 3 bases not matched to a gene. CDR3 in amino acids: CASSGLAGAHTGELFF. The CDR3 DNA is TGTGCCAGCAGTGGACTAGCGGGGGCCCACACCGGGGAGCTGTTTTTT.

This chain uses TRBV5-6 with TRBJ2-3; no clear D gene. The germline CDR1 and CDR2 sequences are SGHDT and YYEEEE. The CDR3 is 13 residues long. V shed 4 bases and J shed 1 base, with 7 bases lying between them. CDR3 nucleotide sequence: TGTGCCAGCAGCGGCCTTCGCACAGATACGCAGTATTTT. It yields the protein CASSGLRTDTQYF.

V and J are TRBV10-3 and TRBJ2-3, with TRBD2 matching over 8 bases. Germline V gene sequence: CDR1 ENHRY, CDR2 SYGVKD. J was trimmed by 3 bases and V by 7 bases; bases with no gene match: 6. CDR3 length equals 14 residues. The chain's CDR3 is CAINPGGRTDTQYF. The CDR3 nucleotides read TGTGCCATCAATCCGGGGGGGAGGACAGATACGCAGTATTTT.